This T cell receptor beta chain was documented in a study of blood T cell repertoires in COVID-19. Background on the study: PBMCs, B-cell-depleted T cells, or T cells were the source of the cDNA or gDNA that made up the material.

As originally analysed: Amplification of reference gene primers was used by the study to estimate nucleated cell counts. Sequencing was performed with immunoSEQ multiplex PCR; in TCRdb, only in-frame clones are kept and a portion is missing. The V and J calls and clone size come from that table; D and trimming were worked out from the DNA. The sample includes more than 200,000 clones, 84% seen only once; the top ten take approximately 2%. All enrollees were about 18 to 89 years old and from 25 or so US areas. The CDR3 is 18 amino acids. Germline-derived CDR1 and CDR2 are LGHNA and YSLEER. V was clipped by 0 bases and J by 0 bases, with 17 bases between them.

The sequence was collected from a man aged 55-75 years who had recovered from COVID-19. The material sequenced was PBMCs or T cells enriched from blood (not recorded which). This chain uses TRBV4-3 with TRBJ1-2; D unresolved. This CDR3 is CASSQDGQRGFSNYGYTF. CDR3 coding DNA: TGCGCCAGCAGCCAAGACGGGCAAAGAGGGTTCTCTAACTATGGCTACACCTTC.